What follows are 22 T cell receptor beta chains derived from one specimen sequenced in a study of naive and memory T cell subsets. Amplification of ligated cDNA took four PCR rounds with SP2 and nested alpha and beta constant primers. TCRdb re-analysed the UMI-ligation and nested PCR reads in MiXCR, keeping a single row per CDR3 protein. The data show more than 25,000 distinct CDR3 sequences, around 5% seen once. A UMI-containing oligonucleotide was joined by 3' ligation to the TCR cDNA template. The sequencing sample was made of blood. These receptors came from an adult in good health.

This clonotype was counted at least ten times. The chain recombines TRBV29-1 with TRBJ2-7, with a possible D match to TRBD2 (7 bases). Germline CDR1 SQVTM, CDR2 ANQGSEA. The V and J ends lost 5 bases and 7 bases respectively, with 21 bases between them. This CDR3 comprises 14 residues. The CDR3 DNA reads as TGCAGCGTTCAGCCCCTAACGGGGGGCGGGGAGCAGTACTTC. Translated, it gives CSVQPLTGGGEQYF.

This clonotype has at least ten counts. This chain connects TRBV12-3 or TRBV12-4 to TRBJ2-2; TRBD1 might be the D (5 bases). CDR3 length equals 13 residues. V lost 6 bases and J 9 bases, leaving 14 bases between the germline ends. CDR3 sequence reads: CASSFQGSRELFF. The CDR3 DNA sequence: TGTGCCAGCAGCTTCCAGGGTTCCCGGGAGCTGTTTTTT.

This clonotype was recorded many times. CDR3 nucleotide sequence: TGTGCCAGCAGCCTACAGGGGTCCAACGTCCTGACTTTC. Protein product: CASSLQGSNVLTF. The V call is TRBV7-2, the J call TRBJ2-6; 7 bases match TRBD1. This CDR3 region has 13 residues. Germline values: CDR1 SGHTA, CDR2 FQGNSA. V dropped 5 bases and J dropped 8; count of bases not matched to a gene: 3.

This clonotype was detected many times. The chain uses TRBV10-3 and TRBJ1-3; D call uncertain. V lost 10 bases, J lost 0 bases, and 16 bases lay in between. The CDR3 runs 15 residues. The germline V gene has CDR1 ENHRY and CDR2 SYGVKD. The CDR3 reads CASALGGSSGNTIYF. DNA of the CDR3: TGTGCCAGCGCTCTAGGCGGGAGCTCTGGAAACACCATATATTTT.

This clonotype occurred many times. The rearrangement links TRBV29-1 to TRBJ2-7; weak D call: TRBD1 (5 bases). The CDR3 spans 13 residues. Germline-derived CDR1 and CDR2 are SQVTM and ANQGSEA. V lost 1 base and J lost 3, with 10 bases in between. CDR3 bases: TGCAGCGTTGAAGGGCAGGGAATCTACGAGCAGTACTTC. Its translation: CSVEGQGIYEQYF.

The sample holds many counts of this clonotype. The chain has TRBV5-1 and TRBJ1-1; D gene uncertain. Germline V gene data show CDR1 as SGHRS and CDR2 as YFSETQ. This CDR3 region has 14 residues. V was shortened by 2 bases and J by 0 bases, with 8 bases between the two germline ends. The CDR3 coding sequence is TGCGCCAGCAGCTTTAGCACGATGAACACTGAAGCTTTCTTT. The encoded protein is CASSFSTMNTEAFF.

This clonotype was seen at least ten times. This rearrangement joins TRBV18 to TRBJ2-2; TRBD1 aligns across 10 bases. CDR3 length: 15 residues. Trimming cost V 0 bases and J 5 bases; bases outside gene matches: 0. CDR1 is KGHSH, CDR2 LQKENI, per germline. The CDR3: CASSPPGQGTGELFF. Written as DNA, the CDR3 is TGTGCCAGCTCACCACCGGGACAGGGGACCGGGGAGCTGTTTTTT.

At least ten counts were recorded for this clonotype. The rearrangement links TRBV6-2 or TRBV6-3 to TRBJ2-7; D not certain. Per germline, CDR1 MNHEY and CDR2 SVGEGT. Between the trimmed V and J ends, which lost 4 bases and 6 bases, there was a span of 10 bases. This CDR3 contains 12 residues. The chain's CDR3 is CASSSQLREQYF. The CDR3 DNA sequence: TGTGCCAGCAGTTCCCAACTTCGCGAGCAGTACTTC.

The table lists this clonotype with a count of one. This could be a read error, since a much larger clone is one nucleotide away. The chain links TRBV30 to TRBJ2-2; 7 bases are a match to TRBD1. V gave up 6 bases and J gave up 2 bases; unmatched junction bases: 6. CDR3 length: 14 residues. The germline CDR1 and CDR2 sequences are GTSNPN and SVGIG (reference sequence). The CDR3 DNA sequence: TGTGCCTGCAACAGGGGCGTAAACACCGGGGAGCTGTTTTTT. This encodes CACNRGVNTGELFF.

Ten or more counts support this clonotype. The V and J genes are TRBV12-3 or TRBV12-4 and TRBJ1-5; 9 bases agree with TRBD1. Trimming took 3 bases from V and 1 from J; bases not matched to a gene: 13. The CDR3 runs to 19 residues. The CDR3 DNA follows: TGTGCCAGCAGTTTCGAATATGTAACGGGACAGGGAAGCAATCAGCCCCAGCATTTT. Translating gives CASSFEYVTGQGSNQPQHF.

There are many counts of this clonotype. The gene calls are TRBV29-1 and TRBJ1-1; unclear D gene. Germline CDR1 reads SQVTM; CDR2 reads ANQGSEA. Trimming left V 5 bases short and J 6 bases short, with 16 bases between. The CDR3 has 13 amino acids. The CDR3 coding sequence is TGCAGCGTTATCCCCATCGGAACCTCTGAAGCTTTCTTT. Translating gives CSVIPIGTSEAFF. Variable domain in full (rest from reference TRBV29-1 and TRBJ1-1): SAVISQKPSRDICQRGTSLTIQCQVDSQVTMMFWYRQQPGQSLTLIATANQGSEATYESGFVIDKFPISRPNLTFSTLTVSNMSPEDSSIYLCSVIPIGTSEAFFGQGTRLTVV.

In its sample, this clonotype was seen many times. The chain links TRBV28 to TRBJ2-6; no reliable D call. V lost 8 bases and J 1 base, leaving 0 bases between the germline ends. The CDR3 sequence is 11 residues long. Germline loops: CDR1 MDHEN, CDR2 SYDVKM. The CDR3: CASSGANVLTF. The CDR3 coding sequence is TGTGCCAGCTCTGGGGCCAACGTCCTGACTTTC. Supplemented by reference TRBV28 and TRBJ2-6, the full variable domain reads DVKVTQSSRYLVKRTGEKVFLECVQDMDHENMFWYRQDPGLGLRLIYFSYDVKMKEKGDIPEGYSVSREKKERFSLILESASTNQTSMYLCASSGANVLTFGAGSRLTVL.

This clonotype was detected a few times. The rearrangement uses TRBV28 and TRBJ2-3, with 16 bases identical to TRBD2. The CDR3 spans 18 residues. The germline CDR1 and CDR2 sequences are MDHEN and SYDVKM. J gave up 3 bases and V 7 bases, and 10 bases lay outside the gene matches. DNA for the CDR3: TGTGCCAGCACACTGGGGACTAGCGGGAGGGCGTCTACAGATACGCAGTATTTT. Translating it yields CASTLGTSGRASTDTQYF.

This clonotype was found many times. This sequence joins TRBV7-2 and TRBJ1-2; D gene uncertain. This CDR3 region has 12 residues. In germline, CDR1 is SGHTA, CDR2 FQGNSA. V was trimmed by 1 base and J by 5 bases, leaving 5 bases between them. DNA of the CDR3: TGTGCCAGCAGCTTAGATGGATATGGCTACACCTTC. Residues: CASSLDGYGYTF.

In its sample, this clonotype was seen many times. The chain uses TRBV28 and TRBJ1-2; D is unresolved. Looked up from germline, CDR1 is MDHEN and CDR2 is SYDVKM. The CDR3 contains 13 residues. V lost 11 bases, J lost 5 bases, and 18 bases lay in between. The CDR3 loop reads CAHRGTRKYGYTF. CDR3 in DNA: TGTGCCCACAGAGGCACCAGAAAGTATGGCTACACCTTC.

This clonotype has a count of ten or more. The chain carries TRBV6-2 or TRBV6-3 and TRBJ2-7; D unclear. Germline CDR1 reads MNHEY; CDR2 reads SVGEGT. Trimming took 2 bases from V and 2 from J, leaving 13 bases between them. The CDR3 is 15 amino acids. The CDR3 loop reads CASSYLPREAYEQYF. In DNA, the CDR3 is TGTGCCAGCAGTTACCTCCCCCGTGAGGCCTACGAGCAGTACTTC.

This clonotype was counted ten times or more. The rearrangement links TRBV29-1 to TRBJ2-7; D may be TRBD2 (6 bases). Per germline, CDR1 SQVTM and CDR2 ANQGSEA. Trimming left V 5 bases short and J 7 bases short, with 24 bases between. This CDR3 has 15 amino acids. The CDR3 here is CSVIKRERREDEQYF. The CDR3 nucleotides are TGCAGCGTTATAAAACGTGAACGGCGGGAAGATGAGCAGTACTTC.

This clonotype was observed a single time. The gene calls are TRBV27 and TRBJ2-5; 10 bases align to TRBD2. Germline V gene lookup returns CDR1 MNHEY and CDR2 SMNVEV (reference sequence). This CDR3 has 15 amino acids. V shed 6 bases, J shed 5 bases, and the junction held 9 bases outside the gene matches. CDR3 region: CASRLGTSAGETQYF. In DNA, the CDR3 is TGTGCCAGCAGGCTAGGGACTAGCGCTGGGGAGACCCAGTACTTC.

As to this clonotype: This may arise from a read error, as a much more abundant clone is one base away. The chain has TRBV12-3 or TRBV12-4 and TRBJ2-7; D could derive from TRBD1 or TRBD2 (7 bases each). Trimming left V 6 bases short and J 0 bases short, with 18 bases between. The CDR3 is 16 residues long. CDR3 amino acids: CASRLRGLAASYEQYF. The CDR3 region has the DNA TGTGCCAGCAGATTGAGGGGGCTAGCGGCCTCCTACGAGCAGTACTTC.

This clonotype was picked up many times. The CDR3 DNA sequence: TGTGCCAGCAGGGCCGGGACCACAGATACGCAGTATTTT. Protein product: CASRAGTTDTQYF. The chain carries TRBV7-3 and TRBJ2-3; D could derive from TRBD1 or TRBD2 (5 bases each). This CDR3 is 13 amino acids long. The V and J ends lost 6 bases and 2 bases respectively, with 9 bases between them. Looked up from germline, CDR1 is SGHTA and CDR2 is FQGTGA. Using reference TRBV7-3 and TRBJ2-3 for the parts outside the CDR3, the full variable domain is GAGVSQTPSNKVTEKGKYVELRCDPISGHTALYWYRQSLGQGPEFLIYFQGTGAADDSGLPNDRFFAVRPEGSVSTLKIQRTERGDSAVYLCASRAGTTDTQYFGPGTRLTVL.

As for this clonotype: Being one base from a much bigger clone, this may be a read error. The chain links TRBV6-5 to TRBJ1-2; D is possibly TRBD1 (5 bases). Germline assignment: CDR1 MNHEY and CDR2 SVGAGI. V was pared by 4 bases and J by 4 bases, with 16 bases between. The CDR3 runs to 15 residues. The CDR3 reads CASSFTSREGYGYTF. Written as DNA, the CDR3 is TGTGCCAGCAGTTTCACCTCCAGGGAGGGCTATGGCTACACCTTC.

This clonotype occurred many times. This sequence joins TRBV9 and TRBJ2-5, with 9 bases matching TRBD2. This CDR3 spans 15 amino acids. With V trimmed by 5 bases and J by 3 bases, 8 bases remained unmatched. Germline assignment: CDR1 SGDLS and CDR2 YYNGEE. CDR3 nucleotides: TGTGCCAGCAGTAACGGCGGGAGGGTCAAAGAGACCCAGTACTTC. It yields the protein CASSNGGRVKETQYF.